This entry is about one T cell receptor (beta chain). The sample belongs to a study of CD8+CD57+ T cells in acquired aplastic anemia. Patients chosen for sequencing had shown CD8+CD57+ cell expansion by flow cytometry. Genomic DNA provided the template from which TCR beta VDJ and CDR3 profiles were obtained. TCRdb re-called the reads with MiXCR, one entry per CDR3 protein. The data hold 150,000 to 170,000 distinct CDR3 sequences, with roughly 49% observed a single time. Trimming left V 1 base short and J 1 base short, with 6 bases between. CDR1 and CDR2 (germline): SGHAT, FQNNGV. There are 14 residues in the CDR3.

The sample was sorted CD4+, CD8+, or CD8+CD57+ T cells (not recorded which) from PBMCs. The chain carries TRBV11-2 and TRBJ2-3; no reliable D call. The sequence was collected from a human donor with aplastic anemia. CDR3 DNA: TGTGCCAGCAGCTTAGGAGCGCGCACAGATACGCAGTATTTT. Translation gives CASSLGARTDTQYF.